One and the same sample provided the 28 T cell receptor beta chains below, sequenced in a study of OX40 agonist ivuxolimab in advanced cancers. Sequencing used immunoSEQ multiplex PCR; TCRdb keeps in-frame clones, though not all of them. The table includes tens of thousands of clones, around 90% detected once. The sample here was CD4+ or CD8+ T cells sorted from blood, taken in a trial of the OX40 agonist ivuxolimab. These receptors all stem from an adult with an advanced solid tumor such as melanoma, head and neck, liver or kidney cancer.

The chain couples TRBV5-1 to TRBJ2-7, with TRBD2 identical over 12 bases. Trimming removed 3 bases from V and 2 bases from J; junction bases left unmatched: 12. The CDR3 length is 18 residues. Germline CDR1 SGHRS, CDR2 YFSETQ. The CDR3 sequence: CASSSQTGTSGLAYEQYF. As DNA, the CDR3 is TGCGCCAGCAGCTCCCAAACCGGGACTAGCGGGTTGGCCTACGAGCAGTACTTC.

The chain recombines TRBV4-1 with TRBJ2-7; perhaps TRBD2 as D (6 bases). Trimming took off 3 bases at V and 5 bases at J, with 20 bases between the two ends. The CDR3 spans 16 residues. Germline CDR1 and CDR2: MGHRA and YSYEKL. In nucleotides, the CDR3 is TGCGCCAGCAGCCAGACCCTAGCGAAGGGTGTCGACGAGCAGTACTTC. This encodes CASSQTLAKGVDEQYF.

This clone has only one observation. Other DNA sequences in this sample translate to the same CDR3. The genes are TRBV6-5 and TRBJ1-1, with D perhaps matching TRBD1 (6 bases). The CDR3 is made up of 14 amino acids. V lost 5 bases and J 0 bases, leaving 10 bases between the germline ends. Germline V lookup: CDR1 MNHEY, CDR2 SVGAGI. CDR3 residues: CASSQTGLNTEAFF. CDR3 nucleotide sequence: TGTGCCAGCAGTCAGACAGGATTGAACACTGAAGCTTTCTTT.

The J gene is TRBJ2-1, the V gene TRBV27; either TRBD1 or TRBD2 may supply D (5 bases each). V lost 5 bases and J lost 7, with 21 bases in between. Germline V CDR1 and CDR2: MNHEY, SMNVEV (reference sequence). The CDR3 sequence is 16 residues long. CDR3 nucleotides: TGTGCCAGCAGTCAACAGCCGGGACCCGTGATGAATGAGCAGTTCTTC. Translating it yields CASSQQPGPVMNEQFF.

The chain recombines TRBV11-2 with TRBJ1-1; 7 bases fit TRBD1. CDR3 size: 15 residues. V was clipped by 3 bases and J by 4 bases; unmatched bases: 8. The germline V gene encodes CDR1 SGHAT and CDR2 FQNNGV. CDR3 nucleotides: TGTGCCAGCAGCTTCCTGTACAGGGGAAGCACTGAAGCTTTCTTT. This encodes CASSFLYRGSTEAFF.

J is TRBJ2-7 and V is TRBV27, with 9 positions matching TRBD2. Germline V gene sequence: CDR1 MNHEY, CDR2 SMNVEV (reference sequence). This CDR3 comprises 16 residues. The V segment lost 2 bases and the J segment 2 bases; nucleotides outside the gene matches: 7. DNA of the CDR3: TGTGCCAGCAGTTTAATGCGGGAGGGGGTCACCTACGAGCAGTACTTC. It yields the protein CASSLMREGVTYEQYF.

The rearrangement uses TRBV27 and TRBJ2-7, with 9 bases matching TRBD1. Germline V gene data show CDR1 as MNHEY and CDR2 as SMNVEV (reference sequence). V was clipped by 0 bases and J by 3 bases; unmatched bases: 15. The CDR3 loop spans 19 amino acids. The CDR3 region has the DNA TGTGCCAGCAGTTTATCGGAACAGGGGACAGGGCCCACGCTCTACGAGCAGTACTTC. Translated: CASSLSEQGTGPTLYEQYF.

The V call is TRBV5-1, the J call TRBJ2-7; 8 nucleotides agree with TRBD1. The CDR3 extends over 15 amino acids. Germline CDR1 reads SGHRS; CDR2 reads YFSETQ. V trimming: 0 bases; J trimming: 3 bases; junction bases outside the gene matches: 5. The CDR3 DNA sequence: TGCGCCAGCAGCTTGGATGCAGGGGGCGGCTACGAGCAGTACTTC. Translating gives CASSLDAGGGYEQYF.

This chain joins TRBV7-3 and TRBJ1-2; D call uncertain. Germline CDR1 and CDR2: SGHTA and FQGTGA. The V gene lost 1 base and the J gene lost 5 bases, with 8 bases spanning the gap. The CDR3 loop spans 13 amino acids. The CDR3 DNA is TGTGCCAGCAGCTTAAATCCAGAGTATGGCTACACCTTC. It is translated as CASSLNPEYGYTF.

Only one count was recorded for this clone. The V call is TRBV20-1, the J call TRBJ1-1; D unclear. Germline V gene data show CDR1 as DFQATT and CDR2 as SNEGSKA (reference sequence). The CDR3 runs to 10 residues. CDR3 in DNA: TGCACTCCTCGCAACACTGAAGCTTTCTTT. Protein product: CTPRNTEAFF.

The CDR3 protein is CATSKLSRGRNEQYV. Here the CDR3 DNA reads TGTGCCACCAGCAAGCTTAGCAGGGGGCGGAACGAGCAGTACGTC. This sequence joins TRBV15 and TRBJ2-7; 8 nucleotides line up with TRBD1. The V and J ends lost 4 bases and 5 bases, in that order; junction bases with no gene match: 10. Germline V CDR1 and CDR2: LNHNV, YYDKDF (reference sequence). The CDR3 is 15 residues long.

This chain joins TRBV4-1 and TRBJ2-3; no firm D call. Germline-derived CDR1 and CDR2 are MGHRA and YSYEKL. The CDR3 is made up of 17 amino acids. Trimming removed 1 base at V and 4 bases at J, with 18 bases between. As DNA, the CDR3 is TGCGCCAGCAGCCAAGCCCAATTAGCCAGTCCCGCAGATACGCAGTATTTT. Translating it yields CASSQAQLASPADTQYF.

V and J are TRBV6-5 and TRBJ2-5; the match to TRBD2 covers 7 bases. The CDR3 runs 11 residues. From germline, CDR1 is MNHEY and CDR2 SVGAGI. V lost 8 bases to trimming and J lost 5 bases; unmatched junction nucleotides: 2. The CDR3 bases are TGTGCCAGCTCGCGGGAGGAGACCCAGTACTTC. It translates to CASSREETQYF.

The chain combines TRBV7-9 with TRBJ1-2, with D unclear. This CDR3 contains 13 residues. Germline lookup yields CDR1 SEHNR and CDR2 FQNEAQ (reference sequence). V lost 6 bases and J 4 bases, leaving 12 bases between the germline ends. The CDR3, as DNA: TGTGCCAGCAGATTGGACCTCATCTATGGCTACACCTTC. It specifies CASRLDLIYGYTF.

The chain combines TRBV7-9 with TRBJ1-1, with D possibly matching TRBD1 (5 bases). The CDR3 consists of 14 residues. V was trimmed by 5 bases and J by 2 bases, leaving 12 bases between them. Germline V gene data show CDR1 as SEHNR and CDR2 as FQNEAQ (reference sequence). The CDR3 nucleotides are TGTGCCAGCAGCGGAGGGACGGGCAACACTGAAGCTTTCTTT. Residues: CASSGGTGNTEAFF.

The CDR3 loop reads CSVAPSGSYEQFF. CDR3 nucleotide sequence: TGCAGCGTGGCCCCTAGCGGGAGCTATGAGCAGTTCTTC. The chain employs TRBV29-1 and TRBJ2-1; 10 bases fit TRBD2. The germline gives CDR1 SQVTM, CDR2 ANQGSEA. J was trimmed by 8 bases and V by 6 bases; bases with no gene match: 7. The CDR3 has 13 amino acids.

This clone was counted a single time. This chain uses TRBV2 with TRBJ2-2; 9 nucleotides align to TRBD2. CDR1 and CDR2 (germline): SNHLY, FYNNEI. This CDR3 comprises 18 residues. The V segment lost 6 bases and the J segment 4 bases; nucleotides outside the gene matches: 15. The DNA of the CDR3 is TGTGCCAGCAGAGAGACACTGGGACTAGCCGGGGGCACCGGGGAGCTGTTTTTT. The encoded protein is CASRETLGLAGGTGELFF.

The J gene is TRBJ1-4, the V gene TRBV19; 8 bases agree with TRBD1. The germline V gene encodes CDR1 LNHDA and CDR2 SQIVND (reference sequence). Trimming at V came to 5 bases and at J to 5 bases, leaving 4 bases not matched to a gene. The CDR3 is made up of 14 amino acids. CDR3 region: CASSVRTGNEKLFF. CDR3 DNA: TGTGCCAGTAGTGTCCGGACAGGGAATGAAAAACTGTTTTTT.

The CDR3 here is CASSGLAVNEQFF. In nucleotides, the CDR3 is TGTGCCAGTAGTGGCCTAGCGGTCAATGAGCAGTTCTTC. The rearrangement links TRBV19 to TRBJ2-1, with TRBD2 identical over 7 bases. The CDR3 is 13 amino acids. The ends lost 5 bases at V and 6 bases at J; junction bases unmatched: 4. From germline, CDR1 is LNHDA and CDR2 SQIVND (reference sequence).

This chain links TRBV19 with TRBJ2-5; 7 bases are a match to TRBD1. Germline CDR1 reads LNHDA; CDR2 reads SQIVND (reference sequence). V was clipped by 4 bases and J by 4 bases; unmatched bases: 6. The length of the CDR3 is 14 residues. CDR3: CASSTTGAGETQYF. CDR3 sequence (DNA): TGTGCCAGTAGTACCACAGGGGCCGGAGAGACCCAGTACTTC.

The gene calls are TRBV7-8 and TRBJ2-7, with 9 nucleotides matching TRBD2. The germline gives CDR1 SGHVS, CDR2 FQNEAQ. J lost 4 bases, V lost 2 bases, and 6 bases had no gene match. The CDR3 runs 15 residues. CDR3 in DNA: TGTGCCAGCAGCTTAAGTCCCCTAGCGGGATACGAGCAGTACTTC. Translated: CASSLSPLAGYEQYF.

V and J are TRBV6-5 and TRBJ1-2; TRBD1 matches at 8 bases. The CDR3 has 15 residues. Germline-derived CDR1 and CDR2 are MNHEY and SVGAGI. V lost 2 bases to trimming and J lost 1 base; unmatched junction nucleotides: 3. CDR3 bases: TGTGCCAGCAGTTACACAGGGGGGAATAACTATGGCTACACCTTC. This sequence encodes CASSYTGGNNYGYTF.

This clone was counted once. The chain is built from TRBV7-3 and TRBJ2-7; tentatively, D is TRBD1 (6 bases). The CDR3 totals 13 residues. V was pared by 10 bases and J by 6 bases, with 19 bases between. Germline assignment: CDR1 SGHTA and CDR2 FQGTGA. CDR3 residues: CANKWGLVGEQYF. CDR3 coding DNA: TGTGCCAACAAATGGGGGCTAGTCGGCGAGCAGTACTTC. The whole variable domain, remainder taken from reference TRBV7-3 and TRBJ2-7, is GAGVSQTPSNKVTEKGKYVELRCDPISGHTALYWYRQSLGQGPEFLIYFQGTGAADDSGLPNDRFFAVRPEGSVSTLKIQRTERGDSAVYLCANKWGLVGEQYFGPGTRLTVT.

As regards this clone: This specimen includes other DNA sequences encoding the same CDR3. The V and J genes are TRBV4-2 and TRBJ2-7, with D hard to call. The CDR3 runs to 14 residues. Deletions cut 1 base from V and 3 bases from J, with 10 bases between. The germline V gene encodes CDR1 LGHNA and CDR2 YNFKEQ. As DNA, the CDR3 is TGTGCCAGCAGCCAAGCGGGCAGGAGCTACGAGCAGTACTTC. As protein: CASSQAGRSYEQYF.

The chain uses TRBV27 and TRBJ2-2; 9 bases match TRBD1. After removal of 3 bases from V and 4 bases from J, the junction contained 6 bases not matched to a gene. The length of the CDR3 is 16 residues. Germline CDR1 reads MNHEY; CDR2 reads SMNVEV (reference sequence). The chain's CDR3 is CASSLGTGSGTGELFF. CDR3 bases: TGTGCCAGCAGTTTGGGGACAGGGTCGGGCACCGGGGAGCTGTTTTTT.

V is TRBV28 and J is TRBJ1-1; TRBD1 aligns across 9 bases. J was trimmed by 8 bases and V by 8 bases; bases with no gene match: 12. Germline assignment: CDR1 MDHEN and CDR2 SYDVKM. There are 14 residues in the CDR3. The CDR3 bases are TGTGCCAGCGAACCCGGACAGGGGATGGTGGAAGCTTTCTTT. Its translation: CASEPGQGMVEAFF.

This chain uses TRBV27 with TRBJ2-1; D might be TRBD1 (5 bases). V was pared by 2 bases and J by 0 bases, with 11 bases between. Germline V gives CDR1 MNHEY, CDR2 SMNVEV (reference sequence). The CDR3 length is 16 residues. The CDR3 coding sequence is TGTGCCAGCAGTTTACAGGGTGAAAGCTCCTACAATGAGCAGTTCTTC. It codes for CASSLQGESSYNEQFF.

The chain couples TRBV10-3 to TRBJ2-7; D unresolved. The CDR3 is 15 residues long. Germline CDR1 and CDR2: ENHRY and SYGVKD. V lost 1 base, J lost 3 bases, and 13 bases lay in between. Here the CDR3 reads CAISELADDHYEQYF. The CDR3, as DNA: TGTGCCATCAGTGAGTTGGCCGATGACCACTACGAGCAGTACTTC.